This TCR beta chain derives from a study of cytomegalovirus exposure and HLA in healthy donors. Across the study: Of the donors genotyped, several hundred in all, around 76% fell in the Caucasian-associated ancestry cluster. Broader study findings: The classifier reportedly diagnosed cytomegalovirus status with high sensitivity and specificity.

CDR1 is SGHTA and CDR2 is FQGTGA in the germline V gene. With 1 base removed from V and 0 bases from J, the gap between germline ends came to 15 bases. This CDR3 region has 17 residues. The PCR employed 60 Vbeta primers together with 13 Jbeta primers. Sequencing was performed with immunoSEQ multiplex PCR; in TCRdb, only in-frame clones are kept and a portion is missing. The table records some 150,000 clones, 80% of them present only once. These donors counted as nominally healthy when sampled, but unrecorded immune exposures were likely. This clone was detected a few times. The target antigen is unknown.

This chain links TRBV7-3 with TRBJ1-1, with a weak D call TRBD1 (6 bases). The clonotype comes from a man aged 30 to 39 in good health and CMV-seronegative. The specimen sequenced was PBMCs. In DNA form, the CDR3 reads TGTGCCAGCAGCTTAAGAGGAGGGGGGGGGCTGAACACTGAAGCTTTCTTT. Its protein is CASSLRGGGGLNTEAFF.